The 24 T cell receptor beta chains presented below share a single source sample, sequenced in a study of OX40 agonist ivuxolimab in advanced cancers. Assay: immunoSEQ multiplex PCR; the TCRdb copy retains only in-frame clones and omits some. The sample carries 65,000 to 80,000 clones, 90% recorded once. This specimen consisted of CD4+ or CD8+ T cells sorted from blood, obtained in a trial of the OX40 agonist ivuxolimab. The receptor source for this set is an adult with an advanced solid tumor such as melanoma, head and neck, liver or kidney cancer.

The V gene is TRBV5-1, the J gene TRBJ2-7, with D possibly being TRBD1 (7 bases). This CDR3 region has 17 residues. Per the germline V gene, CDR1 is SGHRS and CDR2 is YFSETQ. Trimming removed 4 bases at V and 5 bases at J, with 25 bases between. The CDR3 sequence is CASSRQGRGGGIHEQYF. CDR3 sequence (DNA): TGCGCCAGCAGCCGACAGGGACGGGGAGGCGGGATCCACGAGCAGTACTTC.

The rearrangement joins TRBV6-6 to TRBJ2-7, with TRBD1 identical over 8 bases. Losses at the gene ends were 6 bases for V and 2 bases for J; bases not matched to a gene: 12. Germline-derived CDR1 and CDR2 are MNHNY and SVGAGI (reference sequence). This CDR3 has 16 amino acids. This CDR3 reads CASRTTAGTGTYEQYF. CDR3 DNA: TGTGCCAGCAGAACTACTGCCGGGACAGGTACCTACGAGCAGTACTTC.

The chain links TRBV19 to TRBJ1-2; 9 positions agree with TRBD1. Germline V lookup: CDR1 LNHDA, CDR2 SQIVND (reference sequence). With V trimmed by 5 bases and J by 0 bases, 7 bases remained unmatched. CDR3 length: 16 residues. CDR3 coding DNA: TGTGCCAGTAGTCACGGACAGGGGACTTCTAACTATGGCTACACCTTC. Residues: CASSHGQGTSNYGYTF.

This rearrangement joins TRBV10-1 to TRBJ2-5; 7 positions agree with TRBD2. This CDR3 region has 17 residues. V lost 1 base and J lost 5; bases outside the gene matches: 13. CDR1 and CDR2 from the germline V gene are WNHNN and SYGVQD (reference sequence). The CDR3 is CASSEYLVGGPSETQYF. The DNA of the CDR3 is TGCGCCAGCAGTGAGTATCTGGTGGGAGGGCCGTCGGAGACCCAGTACTTC.

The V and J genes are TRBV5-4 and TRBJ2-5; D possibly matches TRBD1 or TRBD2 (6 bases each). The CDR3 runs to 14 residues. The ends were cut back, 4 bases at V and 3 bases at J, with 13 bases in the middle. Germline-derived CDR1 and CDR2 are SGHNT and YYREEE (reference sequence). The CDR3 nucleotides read TGTGCCAGCAGCCTCACAGGGACTGAAGAGACCCAGTACTTC. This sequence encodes CASSLTGTEETQYF.

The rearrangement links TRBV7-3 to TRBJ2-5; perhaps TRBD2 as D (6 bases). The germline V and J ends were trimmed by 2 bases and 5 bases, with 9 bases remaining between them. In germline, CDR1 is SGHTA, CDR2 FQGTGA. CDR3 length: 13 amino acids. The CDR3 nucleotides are TGTGCCAGCAGCTTAGGGCGGGACGAGACCCAGTACTTC. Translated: CASSLGRDETQYF.

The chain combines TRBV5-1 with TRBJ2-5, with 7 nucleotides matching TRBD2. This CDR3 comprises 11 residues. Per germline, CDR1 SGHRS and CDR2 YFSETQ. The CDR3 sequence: CASGEQETQYF. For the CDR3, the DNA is TGCGCGAGCGGGGAACAAGAGACCCAGTACTTC.

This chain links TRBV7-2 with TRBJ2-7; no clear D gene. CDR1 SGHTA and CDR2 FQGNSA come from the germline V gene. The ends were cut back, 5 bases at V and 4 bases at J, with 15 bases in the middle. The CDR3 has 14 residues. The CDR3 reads CASSPHLDGYEQYF. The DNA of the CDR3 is TGTGCCAGCAGCCCCCACCTCGACGGATACGAGCAGTACTTC. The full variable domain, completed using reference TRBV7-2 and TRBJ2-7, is GAGVSQSPSNKVTEKGKDVELRCDPISGHTALYWYRQSLGQGLEFLIYFQGNSAPDKSGLPSDRFSAERTGGSVSTLTIQRTQQEDSAVYLCASSPHLDGYEQYFGPGTRLTVT.

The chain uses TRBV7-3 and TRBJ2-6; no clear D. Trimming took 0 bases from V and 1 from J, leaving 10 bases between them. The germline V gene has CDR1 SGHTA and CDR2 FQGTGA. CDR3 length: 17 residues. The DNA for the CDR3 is TGTGCCAGCAGCTTAACTGGCAGCCTGTCTGGGGCCAACGTCCTGACTTTC. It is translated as CASSLTGSLSGANVLTF.

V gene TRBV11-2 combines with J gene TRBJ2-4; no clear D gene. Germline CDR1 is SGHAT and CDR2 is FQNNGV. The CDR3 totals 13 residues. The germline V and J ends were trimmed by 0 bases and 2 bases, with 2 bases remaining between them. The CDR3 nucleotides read TGTGCCAGCAGCTTAGACCCCAAAAACATTCAGTACTTC. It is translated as CASSLDPKNIQYF.

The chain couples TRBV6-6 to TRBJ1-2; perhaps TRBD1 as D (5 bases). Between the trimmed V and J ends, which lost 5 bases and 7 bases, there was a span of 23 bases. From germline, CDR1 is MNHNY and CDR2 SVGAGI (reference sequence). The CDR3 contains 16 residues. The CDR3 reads CASSTPGSFIYGGYTF. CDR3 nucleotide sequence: TGTGCCAGCAGTACTCCAGGGAGCTTTATCTACGGTGGCTACACCTTC.

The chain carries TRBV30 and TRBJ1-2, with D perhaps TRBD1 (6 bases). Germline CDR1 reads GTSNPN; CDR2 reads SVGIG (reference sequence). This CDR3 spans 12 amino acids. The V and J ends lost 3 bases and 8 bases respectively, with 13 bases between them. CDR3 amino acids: CAWRKEGGGYTF. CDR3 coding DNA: TGTGCCTGGAGAAAAGAGGGGGGCGGCTACACCTTC.

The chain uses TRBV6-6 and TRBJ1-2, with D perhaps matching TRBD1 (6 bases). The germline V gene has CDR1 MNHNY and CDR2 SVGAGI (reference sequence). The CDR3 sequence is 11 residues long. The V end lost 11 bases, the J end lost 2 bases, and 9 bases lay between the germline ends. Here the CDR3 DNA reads TGTGCCGGGGGACAAAACTATGGCTACACCTTC. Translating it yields CAGGQNYGYTF.

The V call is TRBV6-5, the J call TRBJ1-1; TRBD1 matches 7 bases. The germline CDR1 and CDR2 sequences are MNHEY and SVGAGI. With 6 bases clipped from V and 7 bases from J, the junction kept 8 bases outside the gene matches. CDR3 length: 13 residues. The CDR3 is CASSRDRVGEAFF. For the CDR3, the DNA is TGTGCCAGCAGCCGTGACAGGGTCGGTGAAGCTTTCTTT.

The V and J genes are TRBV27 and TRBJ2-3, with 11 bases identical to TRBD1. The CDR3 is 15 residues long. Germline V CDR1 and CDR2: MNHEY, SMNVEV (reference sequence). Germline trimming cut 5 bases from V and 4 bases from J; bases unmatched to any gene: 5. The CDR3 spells CASSPAGQGADTQYF. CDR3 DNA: TGTGCCAGCAGTCCCGCGGGACAGGGGGCAGATACGCAGTATTTT.

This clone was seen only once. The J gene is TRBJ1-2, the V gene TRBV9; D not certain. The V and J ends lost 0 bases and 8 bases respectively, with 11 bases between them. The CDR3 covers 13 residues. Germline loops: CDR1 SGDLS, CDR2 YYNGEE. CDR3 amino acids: CASSVDRYNGYTF. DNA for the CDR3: TGTGCCAGCAGCGTAGATAGGTATAACGGCTACACCTTC.

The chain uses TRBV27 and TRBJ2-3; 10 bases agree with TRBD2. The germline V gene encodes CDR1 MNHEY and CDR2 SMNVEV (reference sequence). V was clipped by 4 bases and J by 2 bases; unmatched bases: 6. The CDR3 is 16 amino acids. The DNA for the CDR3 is TGTGCCAGCAGTTCGGCTAGCGGGAGATACACAGATACGCAGTATTTT. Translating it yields CASSSASGRYTDTQYF.

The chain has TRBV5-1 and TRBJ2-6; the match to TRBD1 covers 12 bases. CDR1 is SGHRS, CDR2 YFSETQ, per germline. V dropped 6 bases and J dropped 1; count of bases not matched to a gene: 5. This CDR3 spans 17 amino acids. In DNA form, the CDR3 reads TGCGCCAGCAAGGGGACAGGGGGCGCATCTGGGGCCAACGTCCTGACTTTC. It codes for CASKGTGGASGANVLTF.

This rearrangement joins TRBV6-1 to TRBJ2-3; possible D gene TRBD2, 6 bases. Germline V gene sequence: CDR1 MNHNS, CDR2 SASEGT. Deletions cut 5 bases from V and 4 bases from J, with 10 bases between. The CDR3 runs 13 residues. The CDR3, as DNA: TGTGCCAGCAGTCCGACTAGGGCAGATACGCAGTATTTT. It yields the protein CASSPTRADTQYF.

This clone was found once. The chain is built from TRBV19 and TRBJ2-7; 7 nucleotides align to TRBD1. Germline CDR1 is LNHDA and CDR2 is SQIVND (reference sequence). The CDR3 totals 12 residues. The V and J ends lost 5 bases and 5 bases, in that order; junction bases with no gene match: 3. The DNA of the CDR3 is TGTGCCAGTAGTCCCACAGGGGACGAGCAGTACTTC. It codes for CASSPTGDEQYF.

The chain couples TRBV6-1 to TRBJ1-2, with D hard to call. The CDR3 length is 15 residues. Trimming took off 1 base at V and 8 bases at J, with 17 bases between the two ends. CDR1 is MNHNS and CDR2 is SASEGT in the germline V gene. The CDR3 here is CASSEVNSYSSGYTF. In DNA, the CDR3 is TGTGCCAGCAGTGAAGTAAACTCTTACTCGAGCGGCTACACCTTC.

CDR3 loop: CASSDEYDTGELFF. CDR3 in DNA: TGTGCCAGCAGTGACGAGTATGACACCGGGGAGCTGTTTTTT. The V call is TRBV6-4, the J call TRBJ2-2; D not resolved. Between the trimmed V and J ends, which lost 2 bases and 3 bases, there was a span of 7 bases. The CDR3 runs 14 residues. Germline lookup yields CDR1 MRHNA and CDR2 SNTAGT.

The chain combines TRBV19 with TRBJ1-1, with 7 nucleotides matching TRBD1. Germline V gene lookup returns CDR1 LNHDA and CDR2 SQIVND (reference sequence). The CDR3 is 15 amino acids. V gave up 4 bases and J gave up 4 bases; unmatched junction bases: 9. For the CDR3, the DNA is TGTGCCAGTAGTAACCCCCGGCAGGGGGGCACTGAAGCTTTCTTT. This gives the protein CASSNPRQGGTEAFF. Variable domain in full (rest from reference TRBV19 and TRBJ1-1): DGGITQSPKYLFRKEGQNVTLSCEQNLNHDAMYWYRQDPGQGLRLIYYSQIVNDFQKGDIAEGYSVSREKKESFPLTVTSAQKNPTAFYLCASSNPRQGGTEAFFGQGTRLTVV.

The CDR3 region is CASSLGLSSGRSETQYF. The CDR3 DNA sequence: TGTGCCAGCAGCTTAGGGCTGAGTAGCGGGAGGTCAGAGACCCAGTACTTC. The V gene is TRBV7-8, the J gene TRBJ2-5; 10 nucleotides align to TRBD2. CDR3 length: 17 amino acids. After removal of 1 base from V and 4 bases from J, the junction contained 9 bases not matched to a gene. Germline assignment: CDR1 SGHVS and CDR2 FQNEAQ. Based on the CDR3 plus reference TRBV7-8 and TRBJ2-5, the full variable domain is GAGVSQSPRYKVAKRGQDVALRCDPISGHVSLFWYQQALGQGPEFLTYFQNEAQLDKSGLPSDRFFAERPEGSVSTLKIQRTQQEDSAVYLCASSLGLSSGRSETQYFGPGTRLLVL.